This is a list of T cell receptor beta chains from one sample in a study of T cells in Graves' hyperthyroidism and ophthalmopathy. TCRdb itself ran the multiplex PCR reads through MiXCR, one entry per CDR3 protein. The data contain some 570,000 distinct CDR3 sequences, 11% to 15% of them singletons. Sequencing was carried out using blood. The source is a woman aged 18 to 35 with Graves' ophthalmopathy. The CDR3 runs from the conserved cysteine through the conserved F or W. D genes are given only for firm matches. For some rows the clone size is stated as once, few or many, or as a class when expanded; others skip it.

j_call v_call d_call clone_size cdr3_aa cdr3_nt
TRBJ2-3 TRBV5-6 TRBD1 . CASSPGQWGTDTQYF TGTGCCAGTAGCCCGGGACAGTGGGGCACAGATACGCAGTATTTT
TRBJ1-1 TRBV3-1 TRBD1 many CASSPWTGRIPEAFF TGTGCCAGCAGCCCCTGGACAGGGAGGATCCCTGAAGCTTTCTTT
TRBJ2-7 TRBV7-3 . . CASSYRTSGSSSYEQYF TGTGCCAGCAGTTACCGTACGTCGGGGAGCAGTTCCTACGAGCAGTACTTC
TRBJ2-7 TRBV19 . few CAGSRDSREGEQYF TGTGCCGGTAGTAGGGACAGCCGGGAGGGCGAGCAGTACTTC
TRBJ1-5 TRBV28 . many CASLGGWVGNQPQHF TGTGCCAGCCTCGGGGGATGGGTGGGCAATCAGCCCCAGCATTTT
TRBJ1-2 TRBV6-5 TRBD1 . CASSYDRDRGYGYTF TGTGCCAGCAGTTACGATCGGGACAGGGGCTATGGCTACACCTTC
TRBJ1-5 TRBV7-3 . . CASSPWWDSNQPQHF TGTGCCAGCAGTCCCTGGTGGGACAGCAATCAGCCCCAGCATTTT
TRBJ2-1 TRBV2 . many CASQSSPRYNEQFF TGTGCCAGTCAGAGTAGTCCTCGATACAATGAGCAGTTCTTC
TRBJ2-1 TRBV5-1 TRBD2 many CASIPPGASGFHEQFF TGCGCCAGCATACCCCCCGGGGCTAGCGGGTTCCATGAGCAGTTCTTC
TRBJ1-4 TRBV28 . many CASSSRGLRGRRGKLFF TGTGCCAGCAGTTCCAGGGGCCTCCGGGGCCGAAGGGGAAAACTGTTTTTT
TRBJ2-7 TRBV27 . many CASTRAGTTYEQYF TGTGCCAGCACCCGTGCGGGGACCACCTACGAGCAGTACTTC
TRBJ2-7 TRBV20-1 TRBD1 few CSARRQGAYEQYF TGCAGTGCTAGGCGACAGGGGGCTTACGAGCAGTACTTC
TRBJ2-2 TRBV6-1 TRBD1 . CASRGTGDATGELFF TGTGCCAGCAGAGGGACAGGGGATGCCACCGGGGAGCTGTTTTTT
TRBJ1-4 TRBV7-2 . . CASSLPPTTKLFF TGTGCCAGCAGCTTACCGCCGACAACAAAACTGTTTTTT
TRBJ2-1 TRBV29-1 TRBD2 . CSIPGGGNEQFF TGCAGCATACCCGGGGGGGGTAATGAGCAGTTCTTC
TRBJ2-7 TRBV20-1 . many CSARDFSGNTYEQYF TGCAGTGCTAGAGATTTTTCAGGGAATACCTACGAGCAGTACTTC
TRBJ2-7 TRBV4-1 TRBD2 few CASSQPTSGRTYEQYF TGCGCCAGCAGCCAACCAACTAGCGGGAGAACGTACGAGCAGTACTTC
TRBJ1-4 TRBV7-2 . few CASRRATNEKLFF TGTGCCAGCAGACGTGCAACTAATGAAAAACTGTTTTTT
TRBJ2-6 TRBV5-6 TRBD1 many CASSLSRQGAQGSGANVLTF TGTGCCAGCAGCTTGTCGAGACAGGGGGCGCAGGGCTCTGGGGCCAACGTCCTGACTTTC
TRBJ1-2 TRBV4-1 TRBD1 few CASSRIVGGQGDGYTF TGCGCCAGCAGCCGCATTGTTGGGGGACAGGGGGATGGCTACACCTTC
TRBJ2-2 TRBV20-1 . . CSASLAPGGELFF TGCAGTGCTAGCTTAGCGCCGGGCGGGGAGCTGTTTTTT
TRBJ1-5 TRBV20-1 TRBD1 many CSAEGDRTGVNQPQHF TGCAGTGCCGAGGGCGACCGGACAGGAGTAAATCAGCCCCAGCATTTT
TRBJ2-7 TRBV14 . . CASSPVFLTYEQYF TGTGCCAGCAGCCCGGTCTTCCTAACCTACGAGCAGTACTTC
TRBJ2-2 TRBV12-5 TRBD2 . CASGLVLAGTGELFF TGTGCTAGTGGTTTGGTGTTAGCGGGAACCGGGGAGCTGTTTTTT
TRBJ2-7 TRBV29-1 TRBD1 . CSVRRQGSYEQYF TGCAGCGTCAGGAGACAGGGTTCCTACGAGCAGTACTTC
TRBJ2-3 TRBV24-1 TRBD1 few CATSDSRTGGLTQYF TGTGCCACCAGTGATTCCCGGACAGGGGGCCTTACGCAGTATTTT
TRBJ2-1 TRBV13 . few CASSLGAGLHNEQFF TGTGCCAGCAGCTTAGGGGCAGGGCTGCACAATGAGCAGTTCTTC
TRBJ2-4 TRBV28 TRBD1 many CASSLALGQGPRMIQYF TGTGCCAGCAGTTTAGCCCTGGGACAGGGGCCCCGTATGATTCAGTACTTC